The rows below give T cell receptor beta chains drawn from one sample of a study of T-cell reconstitution after alpha-beta-depleted transplantation in children. TCRdb used MiXCR to reprocess the PCR reads, holding one entry per CDR3 protein. The sample shows hundreds of thousands of distinct CDR3 sequences, under 30% of them seen only once. Sequences were derived from PBMCs, mostly from graft donor cells, sampled 360 days after TCRalphabeta/CD19-depleted stem cell transplant. The receptor source for this set is a female patient aged 2-9 years who had a stem cell transplant for congenital amegakaryocytic thrombocytopenia, so the T cells may come from the graft donor. Each CDR3 is given with its conserved first and last residue. The D gene is left open where the match is weak. Clone sizes are given selectively: once, few, many, or a class where the clone is expanded.

j_call clone_size d_call v_call cdr3_aa cdr3_nt
TRBJ2-5 many TRBD2 TRBV12-3/TRBV12-4 CASSLLAGYQETQYF TGTGCCAGCAGTTTACTAGCGGGGTACCAAGAGACCCAGTACTTC
TRBJ2-4 few . TRBV20-1 CSARADLVAKNIQYF TGCAGTGCTAGAGCGGACTTGGTAGCCAAAAACATTCAGTACTTC
TRBJ1-2 . . TRBV12-3/TRBV12-4 CASSFGGALGYTF TGTGCCAGCAGTTTCGGGGGGGCGCTTGGCTACACCTTC
TRBJ2-4 . . TRBV28 CASRGTNKNIQYF TGTGCCAGCAGAGGGACCAACAAAAACATTCAGTACTTC
TRBJ2-5 few TRBD1 TRBV20-1 CSVGTVTFASYGETQYF TGCAGCGTCGGGACAGTTACATTTGCCTCGTATGGTGAGACCCAGTACTTC
TRBJ2-3 . TRBD2 TRBV12-3/TRBV12-4 CASSWLAGVLDTQYF TGTGCCAGCAGTTGGCTAGCGGGAGTGTTAGATACGCAGTATTTT
TRBJ2-3 . TRBD2 TRBV7-2 CASSQAIAGITDTQYF TGTGCCAGCAGCCAAGCGATAGCGGGGATCACAGATACGCAGTATTTT
TRBJ2-2 few . TRBV12-3/TRBV12-4 CASSLRGADTGELFF TGTGCCAGCAGTTTACGAGGGGCGGACACCGGGGAGCTGTTTTTT
TRBJ1-6 . TRBD1 TRBV28 CASRPGQYNSPLHF TGTGCCAGCAGACCGGGACAGTATAATTCACCCCTCCACTTT
TRBJ2-2 few . TRBV10-3 CAAQGRFNTGELFF TGTGCCGCTCAAGGCAGGTTTAACACCGGGGAGCTGTTTTTT